The source of this T cell receptor (beta chain) is a study of response to subunit inactivated influenza vaccine. From the RT-PCR reads, TCRdb called clonotypes with MiXCR, one entry per CDR3 protein. The top ten hold 11% of the sample, which has a few hundred thousand distinct CDR3 sequences, 12% to 15% seen once. CDR1 is SGHTA, CDR2 FQGNSA, per germline. Trimming removed 5 bases at V and 1 base at J, with 15 bases between. CDR3 length: 16 amino acids. This material consisted of PBMCs from blood, taken about 12 days after vaccination. This chain links TRBV7-2 with TRBJ2-4; D perhaps matches TRBD1 (6 bases). This clonotype was obtained from a man aged 45 to 65 who received an inactivated influenza vaccine. Here the CDR3 reads CASSKQGLVAKNIQYF. The DNA of the CDR3 is TGTGCCAGCAGCAAACAGGGTTTGGTGGCCAAAAACATTCAGTACTTC.